Following are 20 T cell receptor beta chains from one sample sequenced in a study of T cell repertoires in cytomegalovirus infection. TCRdb processed the reads anew with MiXCR; each CDR3 protein has one entry. The table includes roughly 730,000 distinct CDR3 sequences, around a third detected once. Their specific antigens are unknown. Specimen: cultured PBMCs, collected from culture after CMV antigen stimulation. Source of these receptors: a human donor in good health (CMV status not recorded). Some clones in this sample may be carry-over from other donors' samples.

The V gene is TRBV6-2 or TRBV6-3, the J gene TRBJ2-5; 10 bases are shared with TRBD1. The junction had 14 bases not matched to a gene; V was cut back by 6 bases and J by 4 bases. Germline-derived CDR1 and CDR2 are MNHEY and SVGEGT. CDR3 size: 17 residues. The DNA for the CDR3 is TGTGCCAGCAGCAACTCTCTCCGGGACAGGGGTCGAGAGACCCAGTACTTC. Translating it yields CASSNSLRDRGRETQYF.

The chain carries TRBV7-9 and TRBJ1-6, with D tentatively TRBD1 (5 bases). CDR1 is SEHNR and CDR2 is FQNEAQ in the germline V gene (reference sequence). CDR3 size: 14 residues. V dropped 5 bases and J dropped 9 bases, with 14 bases sitting between them. The CDR3 nucleotides read TGTGCCAGCAGCGGGCAGGGCGAGGGTTCACCCCTCCACTTT. This codes for CASSGQGEGSPLHF.

This chain links TRBV11-2 with TRBJ2-1; D tentatively fits TRBD1 or TRBD2 (5 bases each). Trimming removed 5 bases from V and 5 bases from J, with 19 bases in between. The germline CDR1 and CDR2 sequences are SGHAT and FQNNGV. CDR3 length: 16 residues. This chain's CDR3 is CASSPLLGTVNNEQFF. For the CDR3, the DNA is TGTGCCAGCAGCCCCCTTCTAGGGACGGTCAACAATGAGCAGTTCTTC.

This clonotype occurred a few times. The genes are TRBV4-3 and TRBJ2-3; no clear D gene. With 0 bases removed from V and 6 bases from J, the gap between germline ends came to 10 bases. In germline, CDR1 is LGHNA, CDR2 YSLEER. CDR3 length: 14 residues. The CDR3 region has the DNA TGCGCCAGCAGCCAAGATATCCAAAGCGATACGCAGTATTTT. This translates into CASSQDIQSDTQYF.

This chain connects TRBV7-9 to TRBJ1-1; 12 bases are a match to TRBD1. V gave up 0 bases and J gave up 5 bases; unmatched junction bases: 7. The germline CDR1 and CDR2 sequences are SEHNR and FQNEAQ (reference sequence). This CDR3 is 17 amino acids long. CDR3 sequence reads: CASSLAPGQGAKTEAFF. The CDR3 coding sequence is TGTGCCAGCAGCTTAGCGCCGGGACAGGGGGCGAAGACTGAAGCTTTCTTT.

The CDR3 loop is CASSRGAGGELFF. The CDR3 bases are TGTGCCAGCAGTAGGGGGGCTGGCGGGGAGCTGTTTTTT. This sequence joins TRBV6-5 and TRBJ2-2; D may match TRBD1 or TRBD2 (6 bases each). CDR3 length equals 13 residues. V lost 5 bases and J 7 bases, leaving 11 bases between the germline ends. CDR1 is MNHEY, CDR2 SVGAGI, per germline.

The rearrangement joins TRBV4-1 to TRBJ1-5; no clear D gene. The V end lost 4 bases, the J end lost 4 bases, and 11 bases lay between the germline ends. CDR1 and CDR2 (germline): MGHRA, YSYEKL. The length of the CDR3 is 14 residues. This CDR3 reads CASSLAPMNQPQHF. The CDR3 region has the DNA TGCGCCAGCAGCCTGGCCCCGATGAATCAGCCCCAGCATTTT.

J is TRBJ1-6 and V is TRBV7-2; 8 nucleotides agree with TRBD1. The germline gives CDR1 SGHTA, CDR2 FQGNSA. V lost 2 bases and J lost 10; bases outside the gene matches: 7. The CDR3 spans 15 residues. The CDR3 DNA is TGTGCCAGCAGCTTACAGACAGGGGTGGTCTCACCCCTCCACTTT. This codes for CASSLQTGVVSPLHF.

The V and J genes are TRBV2 and TRBJ1-6; D gene uncertain. CDR1 and CDR2 from the germline V gene are SNHLY and FYNNEI. Trimming shortened V by 6 bases and J by 0 bases, and 6 bases separated the two germline ends. The CDR3 totals 14 residues. DNA for the CDR3: TGTGCCAGCAGAGTCAGCTCCTATAATTCACCCCTCCACTTT. It codes for CASRVSSYNSPLHF.

This sequence joins TRBV12-3 or TRBV12-4 and TRBJ2-2; the D is unclear. The V end was cut by 5 bases, the J end by 9 bases, with 10 bases between. This CDR3 is built from 12 residues. The CDR3 region is CASSPYPRELFF. DNA for the CDR3: TGTGCCAGCAGTCCGTACCCCAGGGAGCTGTTTTTT.

The gene calls are TRBV11-3 and TRBJ1-6; D perhaps matches TRBD1 (6 bases). The CDR3 has 14 residues. Germline V gene lookup returns CDR1 SGHNT and CDR2 YENEEA. The V gene lost 5 bases and the J gene lost 6 bases, with 11 bases spanning the gap. The DNA of the CDR3 is TGTGCCAGCAGCAAAGGACAGTCTAATTCACCCCTCCACTTT. It codes for CASSKGQSNSPLHF.

This chain links TRBV20-1 with TRBJ2-5; 7 nucleotides line up with TRBD2. Germline V gene data show CDR1 as DFQATT and CDR2 as SNEGSKA (reference sequence). Trimming removed 3 bases from V and 5 bases from J; junction bases left unmatched: 12. The CDR3 is 15 amino acids. The CDR3 here is CSARFLGGRSETQYF. In DNA, the CDR3 is TGCAGTGCTAGGTTTTTAGGCGGGAGATCTGAGACCCAGTACTTC.

The chain links TRBV6-5 to TRBJ1-2; a weak D match, TRBD1 (6 bases). Germline lookup yields CDR1 MNHEY and CDR2 SVGAGI. Between the trimmed V and J ends, which lost 2 bases and 4 bases, there was a span of 14 bases. The CDR3 length is 15 residues. CDR3 nucleotide sequence: TGTGCCAGCAGTTACACACAGGGAGGGGGCTATGGCTACACCTTC. As protein: CASSYTQGGGYGYTF.

CDR3 loop: CASSLYIGGLSTDTQYF. The CDR3 DNA reads TGTGCCAGCAGCTTATATATCGGTGGACTGAGCACAGATACGCAGTATTTT. This chain connects TRBV7-2 to TRBJ2-3; D is possibly TRBD2 (5 bases). The germline V gene encodes CDR1 SGHTA and CDR2 FQGNSA. V lost 2 bases and J 0 bases, leaving 15 bases between the germline ends. CDR3 length equals 17 residues. The entire variable domain, with the rest obtained from reference TRBV7-2 and TRBJ2-3, is as follows: GAGVSQSPSNKVTEKGKDVELRCDPISGHTALYWYRQSLGQGLEFLIYFQGNSAPDKSGLPSDRFSAERTGGSVSTLTIQRTQQEDSAVYLCASSLYIGGLSTDTQYFGPGTRLTVL.

This chain connects TRBV12-5 to TRBJ2-7; D not resolved. Germline V CDR1 and CDR2: LGHNT, FRNRAP. The V end was cut by 1 base, the J end by 7 bases, with 11 bases between. The CDR3 spans 13 residues. CDR3 amino acids: CASGLGAQGEQYF. CDR3 coding DNA: TGTGCTAGTGGTTTGGGGGCGCAAGGGGAGCAGTACTTC.

This clonotype occurred a few times. The V and J genes are TRBV6-2 or TRBV6-3 and TRBJ2-2; TRBD1 might be the D (6 bases). In germline, CDR1 is MNHEY, CDR2 SVGEGT. This CDR3 is built from 16 residues. With 7 bases removed from V and 1 base from J, the gap between germline ends came to 16 bases. CDR3 loop: CASKLAGAQNTGELFF. The CDR3 DNA reads TGTGCCAGCAAACTGGCAGGGGCTCAGAACACCGGGGAGCTGTTTTTT.

CDR3 DNA sequence: TGCGCCAGCAGCTACGGACTAGAGAGGGATGAGCAGTTCTTC. This gives the protein CASSYGLERDEQFF. The rearrangement uses TRBV5-1 and TRBJ2-1; TRBD2 aligns across 7 bases. CDR3 length: 14 residues. CDR1 and CDR2 from the germline V gene are SGHRS and YFSETQ. Trimming at V came to 3 bases and at J to 8 bases, leaving 8 bases not matched to a gene.

This clonotype occurred a few times. CDR3 sequence (DNA): TGCGCCAGCAGCCAGGCCGGGGGGACTGAAGCTTTCTTT. Encoded protein: CASSQAGGTEAFF. This chain connects TRBV5-1 to TRBJ1-1; tentative D call: TRBD1 (5 bases). Per germline, CDR1 SGHRS and CDR2 YFSETQ. Deletions cut 4 bases from V and 5 bases from J, with 12 bases between. There are 13 residues in the CDR3.

This clonotype was counted between two and nine times. The chain is built from TRBV7-8 and TRBJ2-7, with D perhaps TRBD2 (6 bases). V lost 1 base and J lost 3, with 16 bases in between. This CDR3 region has 16 residues. Germline assignment: CDR1 SGHVS and CDR2 FQNEAQ. The CDR3 is CASSLVTVGGYYEQYF. In DNA form, the CDR3 reads TGTGCCAGCAGCTTAGTCACAGTCGGGGGATACTACGAGCAGTACTTC.

This clonotype has at least ten counts. This chain connects TRBV7-2 to TRBJ1-6; 7 bases agree with TRBD1. The J segment lost 7 bases and the V segment lost 5 bases, leaving 5 bases of the junction unmatched. The V gene's germline CDR1 is SGHTA and CDR2 FQGNSA. The length of the CDR3 is 14 residues. CDR3 DNA: TGTGCCAGCAGCCAGGGACAGCGAAATTCACCCCTCCACTTT. This codes for CASSQGQRNSPLHF.